One sample yielded the 31 T cell receptor beta chains listed below, sequenced in a study of cytomegalovirus exposure and HLA in healthy donors. Assay used: immunoSEQ multiplex PCR; TCRdb lists only in-frame clones, some missing. The sample has some 76,000 clones, 94% seen once. The sequenced sample consisted of PBMCs. These receptors were taken from a woman aged 18-35 years in good health and CMV-seronegative.

The CDR3 protein is CASSDSFRTGYNEQFF. CDR3 bases: TGTGCCAGCAGTGACTCGTTCAGGACAGGTTACAATGAGCAGTTCTTC. This chain links TRBV6-4 with TRBJ2-1; 7 bases are shared with TRBD1. Trimming removed 0 bases from V and 4 bases from J; junction bases left unmatched: 6. CDR3 size: 16 residues. Germline CDR1 is MRHNA and CDR2 is SNTAGT.

The chain joins TRBV2 to TRBJ2-7; 11 bases align to TRBD2. With 10 bases clipped from V and 1 base from J, the junction kept 9 bases outside the gene matches. Germline V CDR1 and CDR2: SNHLY, FYNNEI. The CDR3 is made up of 15 amino acids. CDR3 sequence reads: CATHTSGGLSYEQYF. The CDR3 nucleotides read TGTGCCACCCATACTAGCGGGGGCCTTTCCTACGAGCAGTACTTC.

This clone was recorded only once. The chain carries TRBV5-1 and TRBJ2-7, with TRBD2 matching over 9 bases. Germline V lookup: CDR1 SGHRS, CDR2 YFSETQ. The V segment lost 3 bases and the J segment 4 bases; nucleotides outside the gene matches: 8. CDR3 length: 15 residues. Here the CDR3 DNA reads TGCGCCAGCAGCTGGGGCGAGCGGGAGGTATACGAGCAGTACTTC. It translates to CASSWGEREVYEQYF.

V usage is TRBV7-2 and J usage is TRBJ1-5; D possibly corresponds to TRBD1 (6 bases). Germline CDR1 is SGHTA and CDR2 is FQGNSA. The CDR3 contains 17 residues. Trimming cost V 4 bases and J 4 bases, with 20 bases left between them. The DNA of the CDR3 is TGTGCCAGCAGCTGGGGTAGAGACAGGTTCTGTAATCAGCCCCAGCATTTT. Translation gives CASSWGRDRFCNQPQHF.

The gene calls are TRBV5-1 and TRBJ2-2; a weak D match, TRBD1 (6 bases). Germline V gene data show CDR1 as SGHRS and CDR2 as YFSETQ. The CDR3 is 13 residues long. V was cut by 4 bases and J by 5 bases, with 9 bases left in between. Here the CDR3 reads CASSLQGTGELFF. The CDR3 DNA sequence: TGCGCCAGCAGCCTCCAGGGGACCGGGGAGCTGTTTTTT.

V and J are TRBV5-1 and TRBJ2-7; 11 bases fit TRBD1. Trimming took 0 bases from V and 0 from J; bases not matched to a gene: 8. CDR1 and CDR2 from the germline V gene are SGHRS and YFSETQ. The CDR3 runs to 18 residues. The CDR3 loop reads CASSLVGGGTGGSYEQYF. CDR3 in DNA: TGCGCCAGCAGCTTGGTAGGCGGGGGGACAGGGGGCTCCTACGAGCAGTACTTC.

Only one count was recorded for this clone. The chain links TRBV7-9 to TRBJ2-3; 7 bases fit TRBD2. The CDR3 length is 14 residues. The junction had 4 bases not matched to a gene; V was cut back by 3 bases and J by 4 bases. Germline-derived CDR1 and CDR2 are SEHNR and FQNEAQ (reference sequence). The CDR3 sequence: CASSFSTSPDTQYF. The CDR3 coding sequence is TGTGCCAGCAGCTTCTCGACTAGCCCAGATACGCAGTATTTT.

V gene TRBV7-9 combines with J gene TRBJ2-1; D uncertain. Germline V CDR1 and CDR2: SEHNR, FQNEAQ (reference sequence). V lost 1 base and J 6 bases, leaving 4 bases between the germline ends. CDR3 length: 12 residues. The CDR3 here is CASSLDFNEQFF. CDR3 DNA: TGTGCCAGCAGCTTAGACTTCAATGAGCAGTTCTTC.

The chain combines TRBV5-8 with TRBJ2-2, with TRBD1 identical over 7 bases. Losses at the gene ends were 10 bases for V and 4 bases for J; bases not matched to a gene: 7. From germline, CDR1 is SGHTS and CDR2 YDEGEE. There are 13 residues in the CDR3. CDR3 DNA: TGTGCCTCCAACAGGGGCGCCACCGGGGAGCTGTTTTTT. The encoded protein is CASNRGATGELFF. Full variable domain (missing parts from reference TRBV5-8 and TRBJ2-2): EAGVTQSPTHLIKTRGQQATLRCSPISGHTSVYWYQQALGLGLQFLLWYDEGEERNRGNFPPRFSGRQFPNYSSELNVNALELEDSALYLCASNRGATGELFFGEGSRLTVL.

The chain is built from TRBV7-6 and TRBJ2-7, with TRBD1 as a possible D gene (6 bases). Germline CDR1 SGHVS, CDR2 FNYEAQ. V was trimmed by 5 bases and J by 0 bases, leaving 11 bases between them. The CDR3 loop spans 14 amino acids. Here the CDR3 reads CASSPKQGSYEQYF. The CDR3 DNA sequence: TGTGCCAGCAGCCCAAAACAGGGCTCCTACGAGCAGTACTTC.

The chain uses TRBV27 and TRBJ2-7, with D maybe TRBD2 (6 bases). V lost 5 bases, J lost 3 bases, and 8 bases lay in between. The CDR3 loop spans 12 amino acids. The germline V gene has CDR1 MNHEY and CDR2 SMNVEV (reference sequence). CDR3: CASSPEGYEQYF. CDR3 sequence (DNA): TGTGCCAGCAGTCCGGAGGGCTACGAGCAGTACTTC.

In its sample, this clone was seen a few times. The rearrangement links TRBV27 to TRBJ2-5; D possibly corresponds to TRBD2 (6 bases). V was trimmed by 4 bases and J by 14 bases, leaving 14 bases between them. CDR1 is MNHEY, CDR2 SMNVEV, per germline (reference sequence). CDR3 length equals 11 residues. The CDR3 sequence is CASSYEGLRYF. The CDR3 bases are TGTGCCAGCAGTTATGAGGGACTCCGATACTTC.

The chain has TRBV5-1 and TRBJ2-5; 7 bases are shared with TRBD1. Trimming cost V 0 bases and J 4 bases; bases outside gene matches: 3. This CDR3 comprises 14 residues. CDR1 is SGHRS and CDR2 is YFSETQ in the germline V gene. The CDR3 loop reads CASSLDRQGETQYF. CDR3 nucleotide sequence: TGCGCCAGCAGCTTGGATCGACAGGGAGAGACCCAGTACTTC.

This clone has only a few counts. The CDR3 spells CASSIDTTGGGDTQYF. The CDR3 DNA follows: TGTGCCAGTAGTATAGATACTACAGGGGGGGGAGATACGCAGTATTTT. The chain joins TRBV19 to TRBJ2-3; D perhaps matches TRBD1 (8 bases). This CDR3 has 16 residues. Trimming took off 0 bases at V and 5 bases at J, with 15 bases between the two ends. Germline loops: CDR1 LNHDA, CDR2 SQIVND (reference sequence).

The chain combines TRBV5-4 with TRBJ2-7; no firm D call. The ends were cut back, 0 bases at V and 6 bases at J, with 10 bases in the middle. The CDR3 extends over 13 amino acids. Germline CDR1 reads SGHNT; CDR2 reads YYREEE (reference sequence). The CDR3 reads CASSLGLYGEQYF. The CDR3 DNA is TGTGCCAGCAGCTTGGGTCTTTACGGCGAGCAGTACTTC.

Written as DNA, the CDR3 is TGTGCCAGCAGTTCCCCGGAGACCCAGTACTTC. Translated, it gives CASSSPETQYF. V and J are TRBV28 and TRBJ2-5, with unresolved D. Germline assignment: CDR1 MDHEN and CDR2 SYDVKM. Between the trimmed V and J ends, which lost 4 bases and 5 bases, there was a span of 5 bases. There are 11 residues in the CDR3.

The chain employs TRBV6-5 and TRBJ2-3; 8 bases are shared with TRBD2. The germline V gene encodes CDR1 MNHEY and CDR2 SVGAGI. The CDR3 has 15 residues. V was pared by 6 bases and J by 0 bases, with 5 bases of the junction left unmatched. The CDR3 nucleotides read TGTGCCAGCAGCGTCCTAGCGGGTAGCACAGATACGCAGTATTTT. Translation: CASSVLAGSTDTQYF.

This CDR3 is CSVVAMGARNTEAFF. Here the CDR3 DNA reads TGCAGCGTCGTCGCTATGGGGGCACGGAACACTGAAGCTTTCTTT. This rearrangement joins TRBV29-1 to TRBJ1-1, with a possible D match to TRBD1 (6 bases). This CDR3 is 15 amino acids long. Germline CDR1 reads SQVTM; CDR2 reads ANQGSEA. Between the trimmed V and J ends, which lost 6 bases and 1 base, there was a span of 18 bases. Full variable domain (outside the CDR3, taken from reference TRBV29-1 and TRBJ1-1): SAVISQKPSRDICQRGTSLTIQCQVDSQVTMMFWYRQQPGQSLTLIATANQGSEATYESGFVIDKFPISRPNLTFSTLTVSNMSPEDSSIYLCSVVAMGARNTEAFFGQGTRLTVV.

This clone was detected once. CDR3: CASSAGDGFYGYTF. In DNA form, the CDR3 reads TGTGCCAGTAGCGCCGGAGACGGCTTCTATGGCTACACCTTC. The chain is built from TRBV19 and TRBJ1-2; D call uncertain. The CDR3 totals 14 residues. The V gene lost 6 bases and the J gene lost 4 bases, with 15 bases spanning the gap. The germline V gene encodes CDR1 LNHDA and CDR2 SQIVND (reference sequence).

This clone has just a few counts. This sequence joins TRBV29-1 and TRBJ2-5; 9 positions match TRBD1. Trimming at V came to 4 bases and at J to 4 bases, leaving 10 bases not matched to a gene. CDR1 SQVTM and CDR2 ANQGSEA come from the germline V gene. The CDR3 is 15 amino acids. DNA of the CDR3: TGCAGCGTTGTGGGTGGGGACAGGGCTGGAGAGACCCAGTACTTC. It is translated as CSVVGGDRAGETQYF.

The rearrangement joins TRBV6-5 to TRBJ1-2; D might be TRBD1 (5 bases). Germline CDR1 MNHEY, CDR2 SVGAGI. The V and J ends lost 4 bases and 7 bases respectively, with 22 bases between them. The CDR3 runs to 16 residues. CDR3 coding DNA: TGTGCCAGCAGTTCGAGTGGTGTCTCAGGGAGGGTTGGCTACACCTTC. Encoded protein: CASSSSGVSGRVGYTF.

The chain joins TRBV11-3 to TRBJ2-5, with 11 bases matching TRBD2. The trim removed 5 bases at V and 4 bases at J, leaving 6 bases unmatched. The CDR3 loop spans 15 amino acids. Germline CDR1 is SGHNT and CDR2 is YENEEA. For the CDR3, the DNA is TGTGCCAGCAGCCTTAGCGGGAGGGCCAGAGAGACCCAGTACTTC. Translated: CASSLSGRARETQYF.

CDR3 in DNA: TGCAGCGCCGGGACAGGGGGCAACACAGATACGCAGTATTTT. It translates to CSAGTGGNTDTQYF. V and J are TRBV29-1 and TRBJ2-3, with 12 bases lining up with TRBD1. CDR3 length equals 14 residues. Trimming cost V 7 bases and J 2 bases; bases outside gene matches: 4. Germline values: CDR1 SQVTM, CDR2 ANQGSEA.

The chain couples TRBV2 to TRBJ2-4; maybe TRBD2 (5 bases). The CDR3 is made up of 15 amino acids. Germline CDR1 is SNHLY and CDR2 is FYNNEI. Trimming stripped 5 bases from V and 0 bases from J, with 11 bases between. The CDR3 sequence is CASSWIEGAKNIQYF. In nucleotides, the CDR3 is TGTGCCAGCAGTTGGATTGAGGGAGCCAAAAACATTCAGTACTTC.

The chain recombines TRBV11-3 with TRBJ1-5; D is undetermined. V shed 0 bases and J shed 7 bases, with 7 bases lying between them. CDR1 and CDR2 from the germline V gene are SGHNT and YENEEA. The CDR3 has 13 residues. CDR3 protein: CASSLDARQPQHF. For the CDR3, the DNA is TGTGCCAGCAGCTTAGACGCTCGGCAGCCCCAGCATTTT.

V and J are TRBV27 and TRBJ2-3; 7 positions match TRBD2. The V gene's germline CDR1 is MNHEY and CDR2 SMNVEV (reference sequence). The CDR3 length is 17 residues. The V gene end was trimmed by 6 bases and the J gene end by 2 bases; junction bases not matched to a gene: 14. The CDR3 spells CASRVTGGSLHTDTQYF. As DNA, the CDR3 is TGTGCCAGCAGGGTAACTGGCGGGAGCCTACACACAGATACGCAGTATTTT.

The chain joins TRBV2 to TRBJ1-3; TRBD1 aligns across 7 bases. V dropped 6 bases and J dropped 8; count of bases not matched to a gene: 7. Germline V lookup: CDR1 SNHLY, CDR2 FYNNEI. The CDR3 runs to 13 residues. CDR3 region: CASRETGMDTIYF. The CDR3 region has the DNA TGTGCCAGCAGAGAGACAGGGATGGACACCATATATTTT.

The chain links TRBV7-9 to TRBJ2-5, with TRBD2 matching 8 bases. The germline gives CDR1 SEHNR, CDR2 FQNEAQ (reference sequence). The J segment lost 3 bases and the V segment lost 5 bases, leaving 5 bases of the junction unmatched. This CDR3 has 14 residues. Here the CDR3 DNA reads TGTGCCAGCAGCCCACCGGGAGGGGAAGAGACCCAGTACTTC. As protein: CASSPPGGEETQYF.

The chain carries TRBV23-1 and TRBJ1-1; 9 bases fit TRBD1. TRBV23-1 is filed as an ORF, its function uncertain. V lost 0 bases, J lost 6 bases, and 8 bases stayed unmatched. The CDR3 is 16 amino acids. This CDR3 is CASSQSPGQGRPEAFF. CDR3 nucleotides: TGCGCCAGCAGTCAATCTCCGGGACAGGGAAGACCTGAAGCTTTCTTT.

The V call is TRBV5-1, the J call TRBJ2-7; 8 nucleotides agree with TRBD1. The V and J ends lost 4 bases and 5 bases, in that order; junction bases with no gene match: 11. Per the germline V gene, CDR1 is SGHRS and CDR2 is YFSETQ. The CDR3 runs to 15 residues. CDR3 protein: CASSRGTGETDEQYF. The CDR3 coding sequence is TGCGCCAGCAGCAGGGGGACAGGCGAAACGGACGAGCAGTACTTC. Based on the CDR3 plus reference TRBV5-1 and TRBJ2-7, the full variable domain is KAGVTQTPRYLIKTRGQQVTLSCSPISGHRSVSWYQQTPGQGLQFLFEYFSETQRNKGNFPGRFSGRQFSNSRSEMNVSTLELGDSALYLCASSRGTGETDEQYFGPGTRLTVT.

This clone appeared a single time. The genes are TRBV15 and TRBJ2-1, with 13 bases that match TRBD2. The CDR3 totals 16 residues. The ends lost 2 bases at V and 5 bases at J; junction bases unmatched: 3. Germline CDR1 and CDR2: LNHNV and YYDKDF (reference sequence). DNA of the CDR3: TGTGCCACCAGCAGAACGGGACTAGCGGGAAACAATGAGCAGTTCTTC. Translating gives CATSRTGLAGNNEQFF.